The 9 T cell receptor beta chains presented below share a single source sample, sequenced in a study of patients and donors after allogeneic stem cell transplantation (TCRdb year 2020). Libraries were prepared through RT-PCR. For sequencing, a NextSeq 550 was employed. TCRdb handled the public reads itself, with Q25 trimming in fastp and clone calling in MiXCR, and kept productive beta chains. Entries are consolidated by CDR3 protein sequence, retaining the most common genes and DNA. The sample table lists about 160,000 distinct CDR3 sequences, approximately 22% of them with a count of one. In total, the top ten clones hold roughly a quarter of the sample. The sample taken for sequencing was blood, either unsorted or a sorted T cell fraction (not recorded which). These receptors came from a human donor who was either an allogeneic HSCT recipient or a stem cell or donor lymphocyte infusion donor (not recorded which). It is not recorded whose cells these are; they may come from a transplant donor.

This clonotype was counted a few times. The gene calls are TRBV5-1 and TRBJ1-2; D not resolved. Between the trimmed V and J ends, which lost 5 bases and 2 bases, there was a span of 7 bases. The CDR3 loop spans 12 amino acids. Germline V gene data show CDR1 as SGHRS and CDR2 as YFSETQ. The CDR3 sequence: CASRGQNYGYTF. The CDR3 DNA sequence: TGCGCCAGCAGGGGTCAAAACTATGGCTACACCTTC.

In this sample, this clonotype turned up a few times. The V call is TRBV4-2, the J call TRBJ1-6; no clear D. V was shortened by 0 bases and J by 9 bases, with 12 bases between the two germline ends. This CDR3 region has 15 residues. The germline V gene has CDR1 LGHNA and CDR2 YNFKEQ. The CDR3 coding sequence is TGTGCCAGCAGCCAAGAGAGGCCTTCGCCTTCACCCCTCCACTTT. This encodes CASSQERPSPSPLHF.

The gene calls are TRBV27 and TRBJ1-5; possibly TRBD1 for D (5 bases). Germline V gene lookup returns CDR1 MNHEY and CDR2 SMNVEV (reference sequence). V lost 0 bases to trimming and J lost 4 bases, with 13 bases between them. This CDR3 is built from 16 residues. The chain's CDR3 is CASSLSRGGSNQPQHF. CDR3 coding DNA: TGTGCCAGCAGTTTATCACGGGGCGGATCGAATCAGCCCCAGCATTTT.

The gene calls are TRBV6-6 and TRBJ2-1; TRBD2 agrees at 13 bases. The CDR3 contains 16 residues. Germline values: CDR1 MNHNY, CDR2 SVGAGI (reference sequence). J lost 8 bases, V lost 7 bases, and 11 bases had no gene match. The CDR3 protein is CASTPLGLAGWDEQFF. The CDR3 DNA is TGTGCCAGCACCCCCTTGGGACTAGCGGGGTGGGATGAGCAGTTCTTC.

CDR3 sequence reads: CASSYPTTFGYEQYF. The CDR3 DNA sequence: TGTGCCAGCAGTTACCCCACAACCTTTGGATACGAGCAGTACTTC. The chain couples TRBV6-2 or TRBV6-3 to TRBJ2-7; no clear D. CDR1 and CDR2 (germline): MNHEY, SVGEGT. The CDR3 loop spans 15 amino acids. The V end lost 2 bases, the J end lost 4 bases, and 15 bases lay between the germline ends.

This rearrangement joins TRBV20-1 to TRBJ2-7; tentatively, D is TRBD2 (6 bases). The CDR3 covers 14 residues. The V end was cut by 5 bases, the J end by 1 base, with 15 bases between. Per the germline V gene, CDR1 is DFQATT and CDR2 is SNEGSKA (reference sequence). CDR3 region: CSALISGGSYEQYF. The CDR3 DNA is TGCAGTGCTCTTATATCCGGAGGGTCCTACGAGCAGTACTTC.

This clonotype was picked up a small number of times. The chain is built from TRBV5-1 and TRBJ2-7, with 7 bases aligning to TRBD1. Germline CDR1 is SGHRS and CDR2 is YFSETQ. The CDR3 length is 11 residues. Trimming took 0 bases from V and 11 from J; bases not matched to a gene: 2. CDR3 amino acids: CASSLEGQKYF. CDR3 sequence (DNA): TGCGCCAGCAGCTTGGAGGGACAGAAGTACTTC.

This rearrangement joins TRBV12-3 or TRBV12-4 to TRBJ2-3, with TRBD2 matching over 9 bases. The CDR3 runs 17 residues. V lost 1 base to trimming and J lost 4 bases; unmatched junction nucleotides: 9. For the CDR3, the DNA is TGTGCCAGCAGTTTAGGAGACAGTAGCGGGGGAGCAGATACGCAGTATTTT. Translation: CASSLGDSSGGADTQYF.

The chain has TRBV12-3 or TRBV12-4 and TRBJ1-2; 8 positions agree with TRBD1. J gave up 5 bases and V 6 bases, and 11 bases lay outside the gene matches. This CDR3 comprises 15 residues. This CDR3 is CASRKFPTGGYGYTF. The DNA for the CDR3 is TGTGCCAGCAGAAAATTCCCCACAGGGGGGTATGGCTACACCTTC.